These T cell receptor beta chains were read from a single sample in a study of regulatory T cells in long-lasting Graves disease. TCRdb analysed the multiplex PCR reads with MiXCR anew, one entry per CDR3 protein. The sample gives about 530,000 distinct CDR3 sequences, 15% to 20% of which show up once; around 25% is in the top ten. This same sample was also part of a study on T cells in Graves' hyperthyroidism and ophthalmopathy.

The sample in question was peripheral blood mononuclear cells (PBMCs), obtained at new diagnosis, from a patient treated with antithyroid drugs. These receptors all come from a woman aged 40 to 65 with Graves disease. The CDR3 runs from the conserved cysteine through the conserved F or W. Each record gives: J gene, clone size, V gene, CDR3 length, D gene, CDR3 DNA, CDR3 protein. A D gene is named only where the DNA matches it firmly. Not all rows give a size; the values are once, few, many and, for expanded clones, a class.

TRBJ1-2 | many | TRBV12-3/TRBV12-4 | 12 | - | TGTGCCAGCAGCTTTATGAACTATGGCTACACCTTC | CASSFMNYGYTF
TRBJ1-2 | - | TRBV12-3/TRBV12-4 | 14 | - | TGTGCCAGCAGAACAGGACGGGCTAACTATGGCTACACCTTC | CASRTGRANYGYTF
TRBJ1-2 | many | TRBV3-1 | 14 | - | TGTGCCAGCAGCCAAGCGGGGGGGGCATATGGCTATACCTTC | CASSQAGGAYGYTF
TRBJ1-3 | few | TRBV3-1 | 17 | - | TGTGCCAGCAGCCAAGAGTTTATTTTGGCCTCTGGAAACACCATATATTTT | CASSQEFILASGNTIYF
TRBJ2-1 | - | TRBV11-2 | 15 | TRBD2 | TGTGCCAGCAGCAAGGGACTAGCGGCATACAATGAGCAGTTCTTC | CASSKGLAAYNEQFF
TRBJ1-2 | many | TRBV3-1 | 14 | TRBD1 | TGTGCCAGCAGCCAACCCGACAGGGGTCGGGGCTACACCTTC | CASSQPDRGRGYTF
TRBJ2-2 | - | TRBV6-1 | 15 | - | TGTGCCAGCAAGCCTCAAATCCTGTTCCCCGGGGAGCTGTTTTTT | CASKPQILFPGELFF
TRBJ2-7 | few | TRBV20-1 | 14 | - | TGCAGTGCTAGAGATAAAGGCAGTTCCTACGAGCAGTACTTC | CSARDKGSSYEQYF
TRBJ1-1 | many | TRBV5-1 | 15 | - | TGCGCCAGCAGCTTGGTTCAGATTCCAAACACTGAAGCTTTCTTT | CASSLVQIPNTEAFF
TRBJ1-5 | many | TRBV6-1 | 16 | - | TGTGCCAGCAGTGAAGAGGGGCGTGCCAGCAATCAGCCCCAGCATTTT | CASSEEGRASNQPQHF
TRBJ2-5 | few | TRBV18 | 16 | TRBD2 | TGTGCCAGCTCAACAACTAGCGGGGGGCTCCAAGAGACCCAGTACTTC | CASSTTSGGLQETQYF
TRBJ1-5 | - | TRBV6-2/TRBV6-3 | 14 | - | TGTGCCAGCAGTGGAGGGGTTAGCAATCAGCCCCAGCATTTT | CASSGGVSNQPQHF
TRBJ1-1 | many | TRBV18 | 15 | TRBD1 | TGTGCCAGCTCACTGCGACAGGGAGTTGACACTGAAGCTTTCTTT | CASSLRQGVDTEAFF
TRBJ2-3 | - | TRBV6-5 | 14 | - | TGTGCCAGCAGTTACTCGGTCTCCACAGATACGCAGTATTTT | CASSYSVSTDTQYF
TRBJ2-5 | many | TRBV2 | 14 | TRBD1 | TGTGCCAGCTGGGGACGGACAGGCACAGAGACCCAGTACTTC | CASWGRTGTETQYF
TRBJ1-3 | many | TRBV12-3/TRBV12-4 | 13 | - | TGTGCCAGCAGTTTTTTCTCTGGAAACACCATATATTTT | CASSFFSGNTIYF
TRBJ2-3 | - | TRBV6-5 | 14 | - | TGTGCCAGCAGTTACTCGGACTATACAAATACGCAGTATTTT | CASSYSDYTNTQYF
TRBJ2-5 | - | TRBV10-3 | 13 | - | TGTGCCATCAGTGAGTACGAAAAAGAGACCCAGTACTTC | CAISEYEKETQYF
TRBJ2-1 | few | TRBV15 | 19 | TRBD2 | TGTGCCACCAGCAGAGATCTCACGAGACGGGCGGGGGGGTACAATGAGCAGTTCTTC | CATSRDLTRRAGGYNEQFF
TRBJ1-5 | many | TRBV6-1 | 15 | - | TGTGCCAGCAGTCCGACCCCAGGTAGCAATCAGCCCCAGCATTTT | CASSPTPGSNQPQHF
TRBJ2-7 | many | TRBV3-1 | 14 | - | TGTGCTCCCCGTCGGCGCAGGAGCTCCTACGAGCAGTACTTC | CAPRRRRSSYEQYF
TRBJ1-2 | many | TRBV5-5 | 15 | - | TGTGCCAGCAGCTTGGTGGTCAGGACAGACTATGGCTACACCTTC | CASSLVVRTDYGYTF
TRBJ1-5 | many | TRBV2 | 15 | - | TGTGCCAGCAGTGAAGGCGGCGGATACAATCAGCCCCAGCATTTT | CASSEGGGYNQPQHF
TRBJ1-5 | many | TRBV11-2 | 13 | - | TGTGCCAGCAGCTTTGGCCCCAATCAGCCCCAGCATTTT | CASSFGPNQPQHF
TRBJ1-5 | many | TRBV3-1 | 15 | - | TGTGCCAGCAGCCTAACACAGGGTGGAGCTCAGCCCCAGCATTTT | CASSLTQGGAQPQHF
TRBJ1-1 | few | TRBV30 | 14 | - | TGTGCCTGGGGGCGAATGGGGGTGAACACTGAAGCTTTCTTT | CAWGRMGVNTEAFF
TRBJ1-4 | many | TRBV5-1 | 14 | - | TGCGCCAGCAGCTTGGAATTCGCGGGGGAAAAACTGTTTTTT | CASSLEFAGEKLFF
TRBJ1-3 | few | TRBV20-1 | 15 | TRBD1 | TGCAGTGCTAGAGATACAGGGGCGGCTGGAAACACCATATATTTT | CSARDTGAAGNTIYF
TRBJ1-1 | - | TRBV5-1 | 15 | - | TGCGCCAGCAGCGAGCAGGGAGGGATGAACACTGAAGCTTTCTTT | CASSEQGGMNTEAFF
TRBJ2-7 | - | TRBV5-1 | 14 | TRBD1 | TGCGCCAGCAGCTACGGGACAGTCTCCTACGAGCAGTACTTC | CASSYGTVSYEQYF
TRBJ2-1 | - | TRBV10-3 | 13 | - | TGTGCCATCAGTGGCCAAGAGTACAATGAGCAGTTCTTC | CAISGQEYNEQFF